This T cell receptor beta chain was observed in a study of immune evolution from preneoplasia to lung adenocarcinoma. Here immunoSEQ multiplex PCR was the method, and the copy in TCRdb shows in-frame clones only, minus some. The table includes some 4,200 clones, roughly 79% detected once. V dropped 4 bases and J dropped 5; count of bases not matched to a gene: 10. The germline V gene encodes CDR1 SGDLS and CDR2 YYNGEE. The CDR3 contains 15 residues. Histologic diagnosis was independently verified by two lung pathologists. The sample holds a few counts of this clone. The antigen is unknown. The study's findings and limits: Top clone share appeared to fall from AAH through AIS, MIA, adenocarcinoma. Normal lung had highest clonality; later lesions appeared denser, more diverse.

The V gene is TRBV9, the J gene TRBJ2-5, with TRBD2 matching over 8 bases. The TCR was taken from a person aged 65-85 years with lung adenocarcinoma. Sequencing was performed on FFPE adjacent normal lung tissue. The CDR3 region is CASSSQTSVGETQYF. CDR3 in DNA: TGTGCCAGCAGCTCCCAGACTAGCGTCGGTGAGACCCAGTACTTC.